This paragraph reports one T cell receptor (beta chain). What it binds is not known. The data belong to a study of shared clonotypes between healthy human individuals. Findings and caveats of the study: The authors sampled blood alone, and tissue repertoires likely differ.

Trimming took 0 bases from V and 7 from J, leaving 12 bases between them. The CDR3 extends over 15 amino acids. CDR1 MNHEY and CDR2 SVGAGI come from the germline V gene. Sequencing used immunoSEQ multiplex PCR; TCRdb keeps in-frame clones, though not all of them. The sample gives some 470,000 clones, about three quarters of which show up once; over 10% is in the top ten. This clonotype was obtained from a woman aged 40 to 50 in good health. Some clones in this sample may be carry-over from other donors' samples. The rearrangement joins TRBV6-5 to TRBJ1-4; maybe TRBD1 (6 bases). Sample: PBMCs. CDR3 coding DNA: TGTGCCAGCAGTTACTCCGCAGGGGTGGGTGAAAAACTGTTTTTT. Translating gives CASSYSAGVGEKLFF.